The following is a T cell receptor (beta chain) sequence with its context. Germline CDR1 is SEHNR and CDR2 is FQNEAQ (reference sequence). Between the trimmed V and J ends, which lost 5 bases and 6 bases, there was a span of 20 bases. The CDR3 length is 16 residues. The record originates from a study of T cell changes during pregnancy in multiple sclerosis. The table came from immunoSEQ multiplex PCR; TCRdb's copy has only in-frame clones and leaves some out. The sample lists approximately 47,000 clones, 90% to 95% seen once, with approximately 0.49% in the top ten. The clonotype was recovered from a female donor with multiple sclerosis, enrolled in a pregnancy study. Sequencing used CD4+ T cells from peripheral blood mononuclear cells, obtained in the first trimester of pregnancy. The chain combines TRBV7-9 with TRBJ2-1, with a tentative D call TRBD2 (7 bases). The CDR3 DNA reads TGTGCCAGCAGCCCTCCGGGCGGGGGCCCGACCAATGAGCAGTTCTTC. Translated: CASSPPGGGPTNEQFF.